This T cell receptor (beta chain) was identified during a study of Ad26.COV2.S vaccination and SARS-CoV-2 variants (dated by TCRdb to the early 2020s). Regarding the research as a whole: Donors in the vaccine arm were drawn from COV1001, a phase I-IIa trial of Ad26.COV2.S in healthy adults that was multicentre, randomized, double-blind and placebo-controlled. Trial participants were randomized into five groups of five: low-dose or high-dose Ad26.COV2.S given once or twice, or placebo on both occasions. Ad26.COV2.S was given intramuscularly at 5x10^10 or 1x10^11 viral particles, as a single shot or as two shots 56 days apart. TCRbeta repertoire sequencing was used to assess the specificity and breadth of SARS-CoV-2-reactive T cell receptors after Ad26.COV2.S vaccination. Blinding of investigators to trial group allocation was maintained during experiments and outcome assessment. A total of 32 samples were included in the TCR-sequenced set, comprising approximately 20 Ad26.COV2.S vaccine recipients, 5 placebo recipients and 8 SARS-CoV-2 convalescent individuals. General conclusions and limits of the study: Comparable non-spike TCR breadth was observed between vaccine and placebo recipients, consistent with only spike being contained in the vaccine. Ad26.COV2.S recipients had higher spike-specific TCR breadth than placebo recipients (P = 0.0014). According to the authors, total T cell responses may have been underestimated by the TCR breadth and depth analyses. After vaccination, substantial breadth of spike-specific CD8+ and CD4+ T cell responses was reported. The study was not powered for comparison of responses between vaccine doses or regimens.

About this clone: Its antigen is currently not known. No quality values exist for individual bases; no much larger clone is one base distant.

The immunoSEQ Assay was used to sequence TCRbeta CDR3 regions. After extraction, genomic DNA underwent amplification by bias-controlled multiplex PCR, followed by high-throughput sequencing. The study's own analysis went as follows. Collapsing and filtering of sequences were performed to quantify the absolute abundance of each unique TCRbeta CDR3 region. Usable DNA was measured by amplifying reference genes present in all nucleated cells, and TCRbeta template counts were normalized to that usable DNA to estimate T cell fraction. Repertoire TCRs were annotated as SARS-CoV-2-specific by exact matching of V gene, CDR3 amino acid sequence and J gene to a known reactive TCR set. The reference SARS-CoV-2 TCR set came from MIRA and was filtered for enrichment in COVID-19-positive ImmuneCODE repertoires, removing public or cross-reactive TCRs. Using the MIRA antigens, annotated TCRs were further analysed by specific ORF or by position within an ORF. Breadth was defined as annotated unique rearrangements over total unique productive rearrangements; depth was the summed frequency of those rearrangements. TCR breadth was compared between groups using two-sided Wilcoxon rank-sum tests. This immuneACCESS table, as held by TCRdb, lists in-frame sequences with V and J called but not all clones. Of the missing ones, under half trace to an unresolved V gene in checked studies; the others have no known cause. From that table come the V and J calls and clone size; the DNA was used to work out D and trimming. The sample contains about 350,000 clones, approximately 86% of them found a single time. Together, the top ten hold around 10% of the sample.

The label giving this sample's treatment or condition can be read as: around 19 received Ad26.COV2.S at low or high dose, single or two shots; 5 received placebo; per-sample allocation not given. Repertoires of vaccine and placebo recipients were sequenced from samples taken on day 63 after the first injection. Between 29 July and 7 August 2020, Cohort 1b enrolled 20 to 30 adults aged 18-55 years at one site in Boston, USA. As a vaccine, Ad26.COV2.S was a replication-incompetent adenovirus type 26 vector that expressed a prefusion-stabilized SARS-CoV-2 spike protein derived from the original Wuhan strain. This TCR was recovered from a person between 18 and 60 years old who received the Ad26.COV2.S COVID-19 vaccine or a placebo. The sequenced sample was peripheral blood, obtained in a trial of Ad26.COV2.S vaccine versus placebo.

CDR3 loop: CASSQHPSGRARDTDTQYF. The DNA reads TGTGCCAGCAGCCAGCACCCTAGCGGGAGGGCCCGAGACACAGATACGCAGTATTTT. The chain is assembled from TRBV3-1 (or the pseudogene TRBV3-2) and TRBJ2-3, with TRBD2 matching 12 junction bases. Reading the germline V gene (reference sequence) gives CDR1 LGHDT and CDR2 YNNKEL. The junction shows trimming of 3 bases on V and 2 bases on J, and the gene matches do not reach 12 bases of it. Spanning cysteine to phenylalanine, the CDR3 consists of 19 amino acids. This entry keeps only the CDR3 DNA: 57 bases, framed from base 1.